This entry concerns a single T cell receptor beta chain. The antigen it recognizes is unknown. Base-call qualities are not available, and no considerably larger clone is one nucleotide away. At diagnosis, tumor, uninvolved tumor-adjacent lung and peripheral blood were collected and then preserved as a mix of FFPE and fresh-frozen material. For TCR repertoire profiling, blood samples were analyzed in the form of peripheral blood mononuclear cells. Trimming costs V 0 bases and J 8 bases, and their ends lie 4 bases apart. Taken from the germline V gene (reference sequence), the CDR1 and CDR2 loops are SEHNR and FQNEAQ. Its CDR3 holds 11 amino acids, cysteine through phenylalanine. Only the CDR3 DNA stays, 33 bases, in frame from base 1. TCR beta CDR3 regions were sequenced from DNA using the immunoSEQ Assay. The authors' analysis ran thus. To compute T cell density, TCR beta template counts were normalized to usable DNA, which was estimated by amplifying housekeeping genes. Richness was estimated with the preseqR package, extrapolating to 400,000 templates for PBMC samples and 120,000 templates for tissue samples. Clonality was defined as one minus Pielou's evenness. Differential abundance testing on productive amino-acid clonotypes, with a minimum total count of 5 and an alpha of 0.1, was used to identify tissue-enriched TCRs. The Jaccard Index and the Morisita Overlap Index were used to quantify repertoire overlap between compartments. GLIPH grouped TCR beta CDR3s together with public tetramer-defined viral CDR3s, and a viral motif had to include at least three viral sequences and show V-gene enrichment. TCRdb provides this immuneACCESS table in a form limited to in-frame rearrangements. Some clones are lacking; in checked studies, under half of them reflect an unresolved V gene, and why the rest are absent is not known. V and J calls and clone size are those listed in that table; D and trimming were worked out from the DNA. This sample holds more than 15,000 clones; around 88% were observed only once. More than 3% of the sample belongs to the ten largest clones.

The sample is drawn from a study of T cells in localized non-small cell lung cancer (dated by TCRdb to about 2020). General notes on the study: The study analyzed T cell repertoires of 236 early-stage NSCLC patients, comparing tumors and uninvolved tumor-adjacent lungs. The cohort was made up of about 240 treatment-naive NSCLC patients whose localized lung tumors had been resected. Of the NSCLC patients, over 120 were male and roughly 100 were female, and the mean age was approximately 66 years. Beyond this particular receptor, the publication reports: A median of roughly 60 of the top 100 tumor clones were detected in paired uninvolved adjacent lung, and approximately 28 of these tumor clones were also found among the top 100 clones of the paired uninvolved adjacent lung. Higher T cell density in blood was associated with longer overall survival, whereas higher clonality in adjacent lung was associated with shorter survival. Because the study design was exploratory, TCR variables were selected using unadjusted p-values without false-discovery rate correction. Uninvolved tumor-adjacent lung showed the highest T cell clonality, higher than tumor, which suggests more focused antigenic responses in the uninvolved tumor-adjacent lung. Because multi-region sequencing of the tumors was not done, intratumor heterogeneity could not be ruled out.

The rearranged chain carries TRBV7-9 and TRBJ1-1; confidence is insufficient to name the D gene. Sequences were derived from peripheral blood, sampled before any cancer treatment. The sequence was obtained from a male donor at least 60 years old with stage II squamous cell lung carcinoma. The CDR3 amino acid sequence is: CASSLALEAFF. The nucleotide sequence is TGTGCCAGCAGCTTAGCATTGGAAGCTTTCTTT.